The 3 T cell receptor beta chains given below trace back to one sample, sequenced in a study of radiation and T cells in renal cell carcinoma (dated by TCRdb to the early 2020s). Library preparation used the immunoSEQ multiplex PCR assay. What TCRdb holds here is the immuneACCESS table cut down to in-frame rearrangements. Part of the clones is not present; checked against another copy, under half of the missing clones reflect an unresolved V gene, and the others are unexplained. In this sample the table shows approximately 92,000 clones, around four fifths of which occur a single time. Around 9.4% of the sample lies in the top ten. The time point label, read with the paper, signifies: blood 4 weeks post-SBRT, at nephrectomy. Explained via the paper, the treatment or condition label denotes: 15 Gy SBRT to primary tumor, nephrectomy 4 weeks later. Sample: blood, taken from a patient whose treatment included radiotherapy and nephrectomy. These receptors were obtained from a man in his fifties or sixties with renal cell carcinoma.

The CDR3 here is CAIALAGPHSSYNEQFF. The CDR3 nucleotides read TGTGCCATCGCGCTAGCGGGGCCTCATAGCTCCTACAATGAGCAGTTCTTC. The chain links TRBV10-3 to TRBJ2-1, with 9 bases aligning to TRBD2. The V and J ends lost 8 bases and 0 bases, in that order; junction bases with no gene match: 11. Germline V gene sequence: CDR1 ENHRY, CDR2 SYGVKD. The CDR3 has 17 amino acids.

This CDR3 reads CASKGRAYEQYF. CDR3 DNA: TGTGCCAGCAAGGGCAGGGCCTACGAGCAGTACTTC. The chain uses TRBV11-2 and TRBJ2-7; weak D call: TRBD1 (5 bases). From germline, CDR1 is SGHAT and CDR2 FQNNGV. V lost 7 bases and J lost 2, with 9 bases in between. This CDR3 contains 12 residues.

This chain connects TRBV14 to TRBJ1-6; a possible D gene is TRBD1 (5 bases). Trimming cost V 1 base and J 10 bases, with 17 bases left between them. The CDR3 totals 16 residues. Germline lookup yields CDR1 SGHDN and CDR2 FVKESK. Written as DNA, the CDR3 is TGTGCCAGCAGCCAAGGTGGGCAGGGTGTCGGATCACCCCTCCACTTT. It codes for CASSQGGQGVGSPLHF.